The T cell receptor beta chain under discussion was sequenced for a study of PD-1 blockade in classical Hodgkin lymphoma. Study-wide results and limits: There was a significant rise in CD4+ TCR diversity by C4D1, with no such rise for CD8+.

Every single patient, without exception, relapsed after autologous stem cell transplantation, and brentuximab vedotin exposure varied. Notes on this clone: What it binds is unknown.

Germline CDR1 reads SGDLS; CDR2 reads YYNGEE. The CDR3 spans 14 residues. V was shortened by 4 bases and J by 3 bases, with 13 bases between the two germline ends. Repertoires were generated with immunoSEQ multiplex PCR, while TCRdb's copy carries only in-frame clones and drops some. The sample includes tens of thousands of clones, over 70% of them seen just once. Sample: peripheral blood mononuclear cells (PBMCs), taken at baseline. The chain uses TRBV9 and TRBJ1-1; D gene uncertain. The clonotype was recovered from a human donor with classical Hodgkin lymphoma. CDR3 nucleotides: TGTGCCAGCAGCTCGCTCTATGCGGACACTGAAGCTTTCTTT. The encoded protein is CASSSLYADTEAFF.